This TCR beta chain originates from a study of blood T cell repertoires in COVID-19 (dated by TCRdb to the early 2020s). Background for the entire study: The collaborator samples originated in the United States, Italy and Spain and spanned the acute and convalescent phases of COVID-19. The prospective study material was composed of cDNA or gDNA derived from T cells, B-cell-depleted T cells, or PBMCs. The dataset comprised deeply sampled blood TCRbeta repertoires from subjects exposed to, actively infected with, or recovered from COVID-19. The repertoires were released in a freely available public database intended as a resource for research on the immune response to SARS-CoV-2. Samples were obtained from the ongoing ImmuneRACE study (first 160 participants) and from approximately 1,200 subjects provided by 6 global collaborators. The sample metadata nearly always contained a de-identified subject ID, COVID-19 status, age in years and sex. Where available, HLA class I and class II types were taken from metadata supplied by the sample provider and were not determined by assay-based typing. General conclusions and limits of the study: The amount of clinical and demographic metadata varied by source and participant and was provided uncurated.

To note about this clone: Its specific antigen is unknown. No clone much larger than this one lies a single base away; base qualities are absent.

TCRbeta CDR3 regions were amplified from genomic DNA using the immunoSEQ Assay, a bias-controlled multiplex PCR. In the paper's pipeline: The number of nucleated cells in each sample was estimated from the amplification of reference gene primers within the assay. Sequence reads were collapsed and filtered to measure the absolute abundance of every unique TCRbeta CDR3 rearrangement. For each sample, productive Simpson clonality was calculated as the square root of Simpson's diversity index across productive rearrangements. The source is immuneACCESS, and TCRdb retained only in-frame sequences with V and J called. Part of the clones is not carried over; for the studies checked, unresolved V genes explain less than half of this, and the remainder is unexplained. V and J calls and clone size are copied from that table; D and trimming were computed from the DNA. The sample data list hundreds of thousands of clones, and around 90% of these were observed just once. 0.65% to 0.9% of the sample comes from the top ten.

V loses 4 bases at its end and J loses 3 bases; junction bases beyond the gene matches: 6. The CDR3 holds 14 amino acids from the cysteine to the phenylalanine. Only the CDR3 DNA stays, 42 bases, in frame from base 1. Looking up the germline V gene (reference sequence) yields CDR1 MNHEY and CDR2 SMNVEV. The collaborating institutions used their own protocols to collect whole blood in K2EDTA tubes. For TCRbeta analysis, collaborators shipped samples in one of three forms: frozen whole blood, isolated PBMCs, or DNA extracted from either of those sample types. The chain uses TRBV27 and TRBJ2-7; TRBD1 matches 7 bases in the middle. The sequencing sample was made of peripheral blood. The origin of this receptor is a woman aged 25-40 years with acute or convalescent COVID-19. The nucleotides are TGTGCCAGCAGTTCCGGGACAGCCGGCTACGAGCAGTACTTC. Its translation is CASSSGTAGYEQYF.